This T cell receptor beta chain comes out of a study of shared clonotypes between healthy human individuals. Study-level findings and limits: Clonotype sharing among donors likely depends on sequencing depth. Some clonotypes were shared by all four sorted-subset donors, while others were not shared. The non-shared ones had lower generation probabilities than the shared ones.

On this clone itself: Its antigen remains unidentified.

This CDR3 spans 17 amino acids. J was trimmed by 3 bases and V by 5 bases; bases with no gene match: 9. Germline lookup yields CDR1 MNHEY and CDR2 SMNVEV (reference sequence). When replicate PCRs were run on sorted subsets, they used 200 to 250 ng DNA, approximately 33,000 T cell genomes. Produced via immunoSEQ multiplex PCR; TCRdb's table is partial and in-frame only. The sample has about 2.4 million clones, 93% seen once. This sequence joins TRBV27 and TRBJ2-7, with TRBD2 identical over 14 bases. This TCR was sampled from a man between 18 and 35 years old in good health. Some clones in this sample may be carry-over from other donors' samples. The specimen was naive CD4+ T cells from PBMCs. Described subset: CD45RA+ positively selected. In DNA form, the CDR3 reads TGTGCCAGCAGTCCTCCGGGACTAGCGGGAGTTTTCTACGAGCAGTACTTC. Protein sequence: CASSPPGLAGVFYEQYF.